Presented here are 2 T cell receptor beta chains from one specimen sequenced in a study of cytomegalovirus exposure and HLA in healthy donors. The study ran its PCR with 60 Vbeta and 13 Jbeta primers. Repertoires were generated with immunoSEQ multiplex PCR, while TCRdb's copy carries only in-frame clones and drops some. The sample records fewer than 150,000 clones, about three quarters being singletons. The sequencing input was PBMCs. These receptors all stem from a woman between 40 and 55 years old in good health and CMV-seropositive.

The chain is built from TRBV25-1 and TRBJ2-7; D is unresolved. This CDR3 comprises 13 residues. The V end lost 6 bases, the J end lost 4 bases, and 13 bases lay between the germline ends. CDR1 and CDR2 from the germline V gene are MGHDK and SYGVNS. The CDR3 here is CASRPGFSYEQYF. The CDR3 DNA reads TGTGCCAGCAGACCCGGGTTTTCATACGAGCAGTACTTC.

V gene TRBV5-1 combines with J gene TRBJ2-3, with 14 nucleotides matching TRBD2. CDR1 is SGHRS and CDR2 is YFSETQ in the germline V gene. This CDR3 region has 18 residues. Trimming removed 0 bases from V and 2 bases from J; junction bases left unmatched: 5. For the CDR3, the DNA is TGCGCCAGCAGCTTGGGGACTAGCGGGGGGCTATACACAGATACGCAGTATTTT. It specifies CASSLGTSGGLYTDTQYF.